One sample yielded the 14 T cell receptor beta chains listed below, sequenced in a study of identical twins. TCRdb processed the 5' RACE reads anew with MiXCR; each CDR3 protein has one entry. In the table there are nearly 900,000 distinct CDR3 sequences, more than 9% of which are singletons. Another study also made use of these data, one on yellow fever vaccine responses in identical twins.

The sequenced sample was PBMCs. Receptor source: a woman in her late teens or twenties in good health.

The sample holds a few counts of this clonotype. The J gene is TRBJ2-3, the V gene TRBV10-3, with 8 bases matching TRBD1. V trimming: 10 bases; J trimming: 2 bases; junction bases outside the gene matches: 17. The CDR3 totals 17 residues. Germline values: CDR1 ENHRY, CDR2 SYGVKD. The DNA of the CDR3 is TGTGCCACCGGACAGGGTAGAACGCAACTAGACACAGATACGCAGTATTTT. It yields the protein CATGQGRTQLDTDTQYF.

This chain uses TRBV5-1 with TRBJ2-5; a possible D gene is TRBD2 (6 bases). Germline CDR1 SGHRS, CDR2 YFSETQ. The CDR3 has 14 residues. V lost 4 bases and J 1 base, leaving 11 bases between the germline ends. The DNA for the CDR3 is TGCGCCAGCAGCGCCAACGGGGGCCAAGAGACCCAGTACTTC. Its translation: CASSANGGQETQYF.

The V gene is TRBV12-3 or TRBV12-4, the J gene TRBJ2-7; 10 bases are a match to TRBD1. CDR3 length: 14 amino acids. After removal of 7 bases from V and 6 bases from J, the junction contained 9 bases not matched to a gene. CDR3 in amino acids: CASTVTGGLGEQYF. In DNA form, the CDR3 reads TGTGCCAGCACCGTGACAGGGGGCCTCGGCGAGCAGTACTTC.

This clonotype showed up just once. The chain has TRBV20-1 and TRBJ1-2; 8 positions agree with TRBD1. V dropped 0 bases and J dropped 7; count of bases not matched to a gene: 7. The germline gives CDR1 DFQATT, CDR2 SNEGSKA (reference sequence). This CDR3 has 14 residues. CDR3 loop: CSAREGTGFGGYTF. CDR3 sequence (DNA): TGCAGTGCTAGAGAGGGGACAGGCTTTGGTGGCTACACCTTC.

V and J are TRBV11-3 and TRBJ2-3; unclear D gene. CDR3 size: 15 residues. CDR1 and CDR2 from the germline V gene are SGHNT and YENEEA. V was trimmed by 0 bases and J by 0 bases, leaving 7 bases between them. The CDR3 loop is CASSLEDFSTDTQYF. CDR3 bases: TGTGCCAGCAGCTTAGAGGATTTTAGCACAGATACGCAGTATTTT. Using reference TRBV11-3 and TRBJ2-3 for the parts outside the CDR3, the full variable domain is EAGVVQSPRYKIIEKKQPVAFWCNPISGHNTLYWYLQNLGQGPELLIRYENEEAVDDSQLPKDRFSAERLKGVDSTLKIQPAELGDSAVYLCASSLEDFSTDTQYFGPGTRLTVL.

The table lists this clonotype with a few counts. This chain uses TRBV20-1 with TRBJ1-5; D is ambiguous. This CDR3 region has 15 residues. CDR1 is DFQATT, CDR2 SNEGSKA, per germline (reference sequence). The V gene lost 0 bases and the J gene lost 0 bases, with 9 bases spanning the gap. As DNA, the CDR3 is TGCAGTGCTAGAGACGTCGACAATAGCAATCAGCCCCAGCATTTT. Its translation: CSARDVDNSNQPQHF.

This clonotype was observed at least ten times. The CDR3 sequence: CSAVTGPYNSPLHF. CDR3 DNA sequence: TGCAGTGCTGTCACAGGGCCCTATAATTCACCCCTCCACTTT. The chain couples TRBV20-1 to TRBJ1-6; D may be TRBD1 (6 bases). Germline V gives CDR1 DFQATT, CDR2 SNEGSKA (reference sequence). V lost 5 bases and J 2 bases, leaving 10 bases between the germline ends. The CDR3 has 14 residues.

The sample holds a few counts of this clonotype. The chain carries TRBV18 and TRBJ2-4, with TRBD1 matching over 9 bases. CDR1 and CDR2 from the germline V gene are KGHSH and LQKENI. The CDR3 extends over 17 amino acids. V lost 0 bases, J lost 2 bases, and 5 bases stayed unmatched. The CDR3 region is CASSPPGQGISKNIQYF. In DNA form, the CDR3 reads TGTGCCAGCTCACCACCGGGACAGGGAATATCCAAAAACATTCAGTACTTC.

V and J are TRBV24-1 and TRBJ2-1, with 7 bases matching TRBD2. The V gene's germline CDR1 is KGHDR and CDR2 SFDVKD. The CDR3 is made up of 13 amino acids. V was clipped by 12 bases and J by 7 bases; unmatched bases: 11. The CDR3 coding sequence is TGTGCCGCCTCTAGCGGCCTCCGGAATGAGCAGTTCTTC. This sequence encodes CAASSGLRNEQFF.

This clonotype was picked up a small number of times. The V call is TRBV10-3, the J call TRBJ2-5; D is ambiguous. CDR1 is ENHRY and CDR2 is SYGVKD in the germline V gene. CDR3 length equals 14 residues. The V gene lost 7 bases and the J gene lost 5 bases, with 17 bases spanning the gap. CDR3 coding DNA: TGTGCCATCACACCCGACCGCGATATGGAGACCCAGTACTTC. As protein: CAITPDRDMETQYF.

This clonotype was recorded many times. V is TRBV25-1 and J is TRBJ2-5; no clear D gene. Germline assignment: CDR1 MGHDK and CDR2 SYGVNS. The CDR3 contains 12 residues. Deletions cut 4 bases from V and 5 bases from J, with 8 bases between. CDR3 amino acids: CASSGVWETQYF. CDR3 nucleotide sequence: TGTGCCAGCAGTGGAGTTTGGGAGACCCAGTACTTC.

V is TRBV5-6 and J is TRBJ1-6; D possibly corresponds to TRBD1 (6 bases). Germline V gene data show CDR1 as SGHDT and CDR2 as YYEEEE. Trimming cost V 6 bases and J 10 bases, with 17 bases left between them. CDR3 length: 14 amino acids. CDR3 region: CASNPGTMVSPLHF. For the CDR3, the DNA is TGTGCCAGCAACCCCGGGACAATGGTCTCACCCCTCCACTTT.

This clonotype was recorded a few times. The rearrangement uses TRBV11-2 and TRBJ2-1; D remains ambiguous. CDR1 is SGHAT, CDR2 FQNNGV, per germline. The CDR3 spans 16 residues. V was clipped by 5 bases and J by 7 bases, with 21 bases between them. In DNA form, the CDR3 reads TGTGCCAGCAGCCCCGGTCAGTTGTCCCCCGAGAATGAGCAGTTCTTC. Encoded protein: CASSPGQLSPENEQFF. Looking up the rest from reference TRBV11-2 and TRBJ2-1 gives the full variable domain: EAGVAQSPRYKIIEKRQSVAFWCNPISGHATLYWYQQILGQGPKLLIQFQNNGVVDDSQLPKDRFSAERLKGVDSTLKIQPAKLEDSAVYLCASSPGQLSPENEQFFGPGTRLTVL.

This chain links TRBV2 with TRBJ1-2, with 8 nucleotides matching TRBD1. Per germline, CDR1 SNHLY and CDR2 FYNNEI. The CDR3 runs 14 residues. The V gene end was trimmed by 6 bases and the J gene end by 5 bases; junction bases not matched to a gene: 8. The CDR3 spells CASSEGRQGYGYTF. CDR3 bases: TGTGCCAGCAGCGAGGGGAGACAGGGGTATGGCTACACCTTC.